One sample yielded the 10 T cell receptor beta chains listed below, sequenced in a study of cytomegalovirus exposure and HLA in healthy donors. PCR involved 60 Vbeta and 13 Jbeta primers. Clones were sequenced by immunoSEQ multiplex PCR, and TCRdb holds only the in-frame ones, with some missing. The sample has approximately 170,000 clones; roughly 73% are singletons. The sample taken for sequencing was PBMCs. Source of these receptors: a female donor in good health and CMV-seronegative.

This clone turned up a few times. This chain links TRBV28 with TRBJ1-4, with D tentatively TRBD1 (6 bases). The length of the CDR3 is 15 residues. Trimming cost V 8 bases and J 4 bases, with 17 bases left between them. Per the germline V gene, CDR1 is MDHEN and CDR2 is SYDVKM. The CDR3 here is CASGLMTGDNEKLFF. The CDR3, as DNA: TGTGCCAGCGGACTCATGACAGGAGATAATGAAAAACTGTTTTTT.

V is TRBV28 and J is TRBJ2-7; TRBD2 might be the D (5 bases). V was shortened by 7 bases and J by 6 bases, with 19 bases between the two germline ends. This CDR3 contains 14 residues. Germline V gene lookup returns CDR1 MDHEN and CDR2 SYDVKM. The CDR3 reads CASTEGQAGLEQYF. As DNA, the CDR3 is TGTGCCAGCACCGAGGGCCAGGCTGGGCTCGAGCAGTACTTC.

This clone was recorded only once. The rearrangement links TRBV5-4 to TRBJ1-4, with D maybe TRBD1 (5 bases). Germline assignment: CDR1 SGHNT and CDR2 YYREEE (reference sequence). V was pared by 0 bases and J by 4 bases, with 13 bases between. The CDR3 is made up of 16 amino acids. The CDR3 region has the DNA TGTGCCAGCAGCTTGGGTATACAGGCGAGTAATGAAAAACTGTTTTTT. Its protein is CASSLGIQASNEKLFF. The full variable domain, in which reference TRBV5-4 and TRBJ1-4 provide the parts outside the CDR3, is ETGVTQSPTHLIKTRGQQVTLRCSSQSGHNTVSWYQQALGQGPQFIFQYYREEENGRGNFPPRFSGLQFPNYSSELNVNALELDDSALYLCASSLGIQASNEKLFFGSGTQLSVL.

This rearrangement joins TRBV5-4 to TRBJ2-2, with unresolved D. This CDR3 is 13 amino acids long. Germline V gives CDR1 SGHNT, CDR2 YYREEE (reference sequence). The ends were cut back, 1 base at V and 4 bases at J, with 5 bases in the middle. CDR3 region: CASSLFLTGELFF. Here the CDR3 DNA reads TGTGCCAGCAGCTTGTTTCTCACCGGGGAGCTGTTTTTT.

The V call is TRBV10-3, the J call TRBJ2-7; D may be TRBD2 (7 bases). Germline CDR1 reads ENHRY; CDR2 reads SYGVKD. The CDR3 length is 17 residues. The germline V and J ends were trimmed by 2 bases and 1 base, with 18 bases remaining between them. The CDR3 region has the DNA TGTGCCATCAGTGAGGGTGGGGGCGGGGGACCTTCCTACGAGCAGTACTTC. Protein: CAISEGGGGGPSYEQYF.

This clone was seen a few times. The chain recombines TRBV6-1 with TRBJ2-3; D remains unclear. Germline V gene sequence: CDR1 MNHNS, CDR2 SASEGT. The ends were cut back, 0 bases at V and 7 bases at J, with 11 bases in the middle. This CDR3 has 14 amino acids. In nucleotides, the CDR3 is TGTGCCAGCAGTGAAGCACCAGGTTCAAATACGCAGTATTTT. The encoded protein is CASSEAPGSNTQYF.

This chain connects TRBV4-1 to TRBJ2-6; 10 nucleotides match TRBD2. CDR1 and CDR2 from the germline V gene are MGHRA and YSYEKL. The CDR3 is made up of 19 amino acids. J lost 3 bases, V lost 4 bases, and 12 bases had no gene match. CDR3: CASSLFPSGGAGGANVLTF. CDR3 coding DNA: TGCGCCAGCAGCCTCTTTCCCAGCGGGGGGGCGGGTGGGGCCAACGTCCTGACTTTC.

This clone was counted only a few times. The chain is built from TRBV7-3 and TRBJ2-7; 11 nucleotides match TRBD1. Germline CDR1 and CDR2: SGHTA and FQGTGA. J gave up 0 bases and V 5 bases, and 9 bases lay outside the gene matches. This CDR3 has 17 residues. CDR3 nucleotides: TGTGCCAGCAGCCCCGGGACAGGGGGTTGGAGCTCCTACGAGCAGTACTTC. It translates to CASSPGTGGWSSYEQYF.

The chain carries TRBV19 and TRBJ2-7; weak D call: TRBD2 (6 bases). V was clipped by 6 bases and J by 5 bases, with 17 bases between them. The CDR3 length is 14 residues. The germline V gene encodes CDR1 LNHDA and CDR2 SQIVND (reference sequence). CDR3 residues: CASRTTRDRNEQYF. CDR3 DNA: TGTGCCAGTAGGACGACTAGAGACCGAAACGAGCAGTACTTC.

The CDR3 DNA sequence: TGTGCCAGCAGCGTAGAGGTCGGAGGTGAAAAACTGTTTTTT. Residues: CASSVEVGGEKLFF. The rearrangement joins TRBV9 to TRBJ1-4; D ambiguous. This CDR3 region has 14 residues. Germline assignment: CDR1 SGDLS and CDR2 YYNGEE. Between the trimmed V and J ends, which lost 0 bases and 7 bases, there was a span of 10 bases.